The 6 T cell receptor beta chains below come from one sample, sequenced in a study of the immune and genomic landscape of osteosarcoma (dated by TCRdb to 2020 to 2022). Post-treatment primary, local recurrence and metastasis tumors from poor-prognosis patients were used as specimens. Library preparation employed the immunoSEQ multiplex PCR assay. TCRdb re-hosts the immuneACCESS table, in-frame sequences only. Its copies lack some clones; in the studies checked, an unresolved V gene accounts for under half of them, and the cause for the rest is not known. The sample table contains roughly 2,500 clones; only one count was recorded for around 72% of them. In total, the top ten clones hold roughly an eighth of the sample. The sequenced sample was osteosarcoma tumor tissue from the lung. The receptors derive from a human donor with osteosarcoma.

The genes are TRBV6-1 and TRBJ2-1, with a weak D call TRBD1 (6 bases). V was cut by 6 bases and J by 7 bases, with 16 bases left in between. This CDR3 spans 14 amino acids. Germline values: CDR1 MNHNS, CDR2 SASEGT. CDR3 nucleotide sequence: TGTGCCAGCAGAGGACAGTTTGACCAGAATGAGCAGTTCTTC. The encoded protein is CASRGQFDQNEQFF.

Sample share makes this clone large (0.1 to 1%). CDR3 bases: TGTGCCAGTCAGCGACCGGTCTCCTACAATGAGCAGTTCTTC. This sequence encodes CASQRPVSYNEQFF. The chain couples TRBV7-9 to TRBJ2-1; no firm D call. Trimming removed 9 bases at V and 0 bases at J, with 12 bases between. The CDR3 loop spans 14 amino acids. Germline V gives CDR1 SEHNR, CDR2 FQNEAQ (reference sequence).

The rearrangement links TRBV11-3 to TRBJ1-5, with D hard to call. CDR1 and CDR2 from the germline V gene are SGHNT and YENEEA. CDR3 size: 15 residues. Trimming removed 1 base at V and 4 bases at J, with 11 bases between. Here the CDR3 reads CASSLGARINQPQHF. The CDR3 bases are TGTGCCAGCAGCTTAGGGGCCAGAATTAATCAGCCCCAGCATTTT.

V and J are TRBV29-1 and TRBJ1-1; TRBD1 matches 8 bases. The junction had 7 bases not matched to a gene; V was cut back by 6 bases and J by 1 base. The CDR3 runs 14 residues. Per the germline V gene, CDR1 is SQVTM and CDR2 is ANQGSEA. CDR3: CSVLWDRSNTEAFF. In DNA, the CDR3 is TGCAGCGTACTCTGGGACAGGTCGAACACTGAAGCTTTCTTT.

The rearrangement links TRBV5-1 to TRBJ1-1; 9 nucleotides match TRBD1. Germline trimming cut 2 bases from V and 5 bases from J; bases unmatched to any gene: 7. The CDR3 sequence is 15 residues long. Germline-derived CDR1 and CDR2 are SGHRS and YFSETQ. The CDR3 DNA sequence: TGCGCCAGCAGCTTAGGCCGGACAGGGGATACTGAAGCTTTCTTT. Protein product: CASSLGRTGDTEAFF.

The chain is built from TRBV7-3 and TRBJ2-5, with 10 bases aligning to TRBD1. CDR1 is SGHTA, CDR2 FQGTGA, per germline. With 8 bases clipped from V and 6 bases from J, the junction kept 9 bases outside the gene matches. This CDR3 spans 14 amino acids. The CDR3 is CASASGTGDKTQYF. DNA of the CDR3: TGTGCCAGCGCCTCCGGGACAGGGGACAAGACCCAGTACTTC.